This T cell receptor (beta chain) was recorded in a study of human T cells and chemical hapten exposure. V was pared by 3 bases and J by 5 bases, with 7 bases of the junction left unmatched. This CDR3 has 14 residues. Germline V gene lookup returns CDR1 LGHDT and CDR2 YNNKEL (reference sequence). Whole-study findings and limits: There was no change with DPC sensitization in TCRs above 1 in 1000 frequency.

The sample's time point: pre-sensitization, week 0. Treatment indicated: therapeutic diphenylcyclopropenone sensitization with weekly scalp DPC. In the original workflow: Counts of TCRs in each sample centred on a median of around 96,000 and extended from roughly 25,000 to 750,000. TCRdb called the RACE reads again in MiXCR, with one record for every CDR3 protein. It is TCRdb's table, rather than the study itself, that gives the V and J calls and clone size. The table has roughly 250,000 distinct CDR3 sequences, around 9.3% seen once; the top ten hold 2% to 3%. This clonotype turned up a few times. Its antigen is not known.

The input for sequencing was whole blood, taken in connection with sensitization to the hapten diphenylcyclopropenone (DPC). This TCR was sampled from a woman between 40 and 55 years old with alopecia areata. Some clones in this sample may be carry-over from other donors' samples. This rearrangement joins TRBV3-1 to TRBJ2-7, with 7 bases identical to TRBD2. The CDR3 bases are TGTGCCAGCAGCCAGAGCGGAGCGGGGAACGAGCAGTACTTC. Its protein product is CASSQSGAGNEQYF.